The clone carrying this TCR beta chain was seen just once. CDR1 is SEHNR, CDR2 FQNEAQ, per germline (reference sequence). This CDR3 has 14 residues. V dropped 5 bases and J dropped 5 bases, with 15 bases sitting between them. The data stem from a study of CD8 T cells in Susac syndrome. Study as a whole: The sequenced Susac syndrome patients included six who had clinically active disease and fewer than ten who were in remission.

Diagnostic criteria defined recently for definite or probable disease were met by the Susac syndrome patients. When the RNA was reverse transcribed, random hexamers were used with an input of roughly 0.45 to 1 ug. TCRdb reanalysed the immunoSEQ multiplex PCR reads using MiXCR and keeps one entry per CDR3 protein. The data contain 200,000 to 300,000 distinct CDR3 sequences, almost 97% of them singletons. This receptor was obtained from a human donor with Susac syndrome. V and J are TRBV7-9 and TRBJ2-5, with D unresolved. The sequencing sample was made of CD4+ T cells from PBMCs. The CDR3 DNA sequence: TGTGCCAGCAGCCCCAAGATTTGGCAGGAGACCCAGTACTTC. Translating it yields CASSPKIWQETQYF.